Listed below are T cell receptor beta chains from one sample, sequenced in a study of cytomegalovirus exposure and HLA in healthy donors. Some clones are missing from TCRdb's copy, which holds only in-frame ones; the method was immunoSEQ multiplex PCR. The sample has under 200,000 clones, roughly nine tenths seen once. The sequenced sample was PBMCs. All receptors derive from a woman in her 30s in good health and CMV-seronegative. Each CDR3 is given with its conserved first and last residue. A D gene is named only where the DNA matches it firmly. Size is omitted from some rows. Given values are once, few, many or a class for expanded clones.

D gene: NA
J gene: TRBJ1-2
clone size: NA
V gene: TRBV19
CDR3 protein: CASSIDRTYTSNYGYTF
CDR3 DNA: TGTGCCAGTAGTATAGATCGGACCTACACCTCTAACTATGGCTACACCTTC

D gene: NA
J gene: TRBJ2-2
clone size: NA
V gene: TRBV27
CDR3 protein: CASSLYTGELFF
CDR3 DNA: TGTGCCAGCAGTTTGTACACCGGGGAGCTGTTTTTT

D gene: NA
J gene: TRBJ1-1
clone size: once
V gene: TRBV7-2
CDR3 protein: CASSLVGWGEAEAFF
CDR3 DNA: TGTGCCAGCAGCTTAGTCGGTTGGGGAGAAGCTGAAGCTTTCTTT

D gene: NA
J gene: TRBJ1-2
clone size: many
V gene: TRBV10-3
CDR3 protein: CAITDDRLAGYTF
CDR3 DNA: TGTGCCATCACCGACGACAGGCTAGCTGGCTACACCTTC

D gene: TRBD2
J gene: TRBJ2-7
clone size: few
V gene: TRBV11-3
CDR3 protein: CASSLTSGPYEQYF
CDR3 DNA: TGTGCCAGCAGCCTTACTAGCGGCCCCTACGAGCAGTACTTC

D gene: NA
J gene: TRBJ1-2
clone size: NA
V gene: TRBV6-5
CDR3 protein: CASSYSRSNYGYTF
CDR3 DNA: TGTGCCAGCAGTTACTCGCGGTCTAACTATGGCTACACCTTC

D gene: NA
J gene: TRBJ2-7
clone size: once
V gene: TRBV28
CDR3 protein: CASSPQDFYGEQYF
CDR3 DNA: TGTGCCAGCAGTCCGCAGGACTTTTATGGGGAGCAGTACTTC

D gene: TRBD2
J gene: TRBJ2-7
clone size: NA
V gene: TRBV5-4
CDR3 protein: CASSLVGRVHEQYF
CDR3 DNA: TGTGCCAGCAGCTTGGTCGGGAGGGTCCACGAGCAGTACTTC

D gene: NA
J gene: TRBJ2-7
clone size: NA
V gene: TRBV28
CDR3 protein: CASSFPAEYEQYF
CDR3 DNA: TGTGCCAGCAGTTTTCCAGCCGAATACGAGCAGTACTTC

D gene: NA
J gene: TRBJ2-5
clone size: NA
V gene: TRBV6-5
CDR3 protein: CASSYSQGRQETQYF
CDR3 DNA: TGTGCCAGCAGTTACTCCCAGGGCCGCCAAGAGACCCAGTACTTC

D gene: TRBD2
J gene: TRBJ2-3
clone size: few
V gene: TRBV27
CDR3 protein: CASSSRLAGTDTQYF
CDR3 DNA: TGTGCCAGCAGTTCCCGACTAGCGGGCACAGATACGCAGTATTTT

D gene: NA
J gene: TRBJ1-2
clone size: once
V gene: TRBV5-6
CDR3 protein: CASRPGPHDGYTF
CDR3 DNA: TGTGCCAGCAGACCCGGGCCCCACGATGGCTACACCTTC

D gene: NA
J gene: TRBJ1-1
clone size: many
V gene: TRBV15
CDR3 protein: CATSRERSGLRAFF
CDR3 DNA: TGTGCCACCAGCAGAGAAAGGTCAGGGCTTCGGGCTTTCTTT

D gene: TRBD1
J gene: TRBJ1-5
clone size: once
V gene: TRBV7-2
CDR3 protein: CASSPDRGDNQPQHF
CDR3 DNA: TGTGCCAGCAGCCCGGACAGGGGGGACAATCAGCCCCAGCATTTT

D gene: NA
J gene: TRBJ2-7
clone size: NA
V gene: TRBV7-8
CDR3 protein: CASSLALGSPTEQYF
CDR3 DNA: TGTGCCAGCAGCTTAGCGCTCGGCAGTCCTACAGAGCAGTACTTC

D gene: NA
J gene: TRBJ2-7
clone size: once
V gene: TRBV28
CDR3 protein: CASSPGLQGSYEQYF
CDR3 DNA: TGTGCCAGCAGCCCCGGGCTACAGGGAAGTTACGAGCAGTACTTC

D gene: NA
J gene: TRBJ2-1
clone size: NA
V gene: TRBV2
CDR3 protein: CASSLDISSYNEQFF
CDR3 DNA: TGTGCCAGCAGTTTGGACATTAGCTCCTACAATGAGCAGTTCTTC

D gene: TRBD1
J gene: TRBJ2-7
clone size: NA
V gene: TRBV5-1
CDR3 protein: CASSGGTGGIYEQYF
CDR3 DNA: TGCGCCAGCAGCGGGGGGACAGGGGGCATATACGAGCAGTACTTC

D gene: TRBD1
J gene: TRBJ2-7
clone size: NA
V gene: TRBV19
CDR3 protein: CASSLEGGRPYEQYF
CDR3 DNA: TGTGCCAGTAGTCTCGAAGGGGGCCGCCCCTACGAGCAGTACTTC

D gene: NA
J gene: TRBJ1-1
clone size: NA
V gene: TRBV6-5
CDR3 protein: CASSYSRSNTEAFF
CDR3 DNA: TGTGCCAGCAGTTACTCGAGATCGAACACTGAAGCTTTCTTT

D gene: NA
J gene: TRBJ2-1
clone size: NA
V gene: TRBV13
CDR3 protein: CASSLDNEQFF
CDR3 DNA: TGTGCCAGCAGCTTAGATAATGAGCAGTTCTTC

D gene: TRBD1
J gene: TRBJ2-7
clone size: once
V gene: TRBV19
CDR3 protein: CASSDRDRGSYEQYF
CDR3 DNA: TGTGCCAGTAGTGACCGGGACAGGGGTTCCTACGAGCAGTACTTC

D gene: NA
J gene: TRBJ2-7
clone size: NA
V gene: TRBV11-2
CDR3 protein: CASSLDRSAGYEQYF
CDR3 DNA: TGTGCCAGCAGCTTAGATAGATCGGCGGGCTACGAGCAGTACTTC

D gene: NA
J gene: TRBJ1-2
clone size: many
V gene: TRBV7-2
CDR3 protein: CASSPQTENYGYTF
CDR3 DNA: TGTGCCAGCAGCCCACAGACAGAGAACTATGGCTACACCTTC

D gene: TRBD1
J gene: TRBJ2-6
clone size: NA
V gene: TRBV18
CDR3 protein: CASSPQGALGANVLTF
CDR3 DNA: TGTGCCAGCTCACCTCAGGGGGCCCTTGGGGCCAACGTCCTGACTTTC

D gene: NA
J gene: TRBJ2-5
clone size: NA
V gene: TRBV14
CDR3 protein: CASSQDQTQYF
CDR3 DNA: TGTGCCAGCAGCCAAGACCAGACCCAGTACTTC

D gene: TRBD2
J gene: TRBJ2-7
clone size: NA
V gene: TRBV25-1
CDR3 protein: CASSYPGLAGGPDEQYF
CDR3 DNA: TGTGCCAGCAGTTATCCGGGACTAGCGGGAGGGCCCGACGAGCAGTACTTC

D gene: NA
J gene: TRBJ1-6
clone size: NA
V gene: TRBV27
CDR3 protein: CASSSQQYNSPLHF
CDR3 DNA: TGTGCCAGCAGTTCGCAGCAGTATAATTCACCCCTCCACTTT

D gene: NA
J gene: TRBJ2-2
clone size: NA
V gene: TRBV5-1
CDR3 protein: CASSLTAGANTGELFF
CDR3 DNA: TGCGCCAGCAGCTTGACAGCAGGGGCTAACACCGGGGAGCTGTTTTTT

D gene: NA
J gene: TRBJ2-2
clone size: NA
V gene: TRBV29-1
CDR3 protein: CSVGDRSVSGELFF
CDR3 DNA: TGCAGCGTTGGGGACCGCTCAGTGTCCGGGGAGCTGTTTTTT

D gene: NA
J gene: TRBJ1-2
clone size: NA
V gene: TRBV27
CDR3 protein: CASSLSTAGIYGYTF
CDR3 DNA: TGTGCCAGCAGTTTATCGACGGCAGGGATCTATGGCTACACCTTC

D gene: NA
J gene: TRBJ2-5
clone size: NA
V gene: TRBV15
CDR3 protein: CATSRTLEFGAQYF
CDR3 DNA: TGTGCCACCAGCAGGACCCTGGAGTTCGGAGCCCAGTACTTC